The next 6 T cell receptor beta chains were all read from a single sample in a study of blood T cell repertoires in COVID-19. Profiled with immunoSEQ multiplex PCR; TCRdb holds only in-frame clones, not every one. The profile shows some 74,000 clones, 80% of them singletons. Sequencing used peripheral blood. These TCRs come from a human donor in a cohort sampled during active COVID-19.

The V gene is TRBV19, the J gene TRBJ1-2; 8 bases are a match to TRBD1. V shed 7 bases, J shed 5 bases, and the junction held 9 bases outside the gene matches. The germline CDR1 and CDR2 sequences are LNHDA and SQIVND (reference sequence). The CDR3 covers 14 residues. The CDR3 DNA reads TGTGCCAGTATAGGGGACAGGAAACCTTATGGCTACACCTTC. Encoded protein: CASIGDRKPYGYTF.

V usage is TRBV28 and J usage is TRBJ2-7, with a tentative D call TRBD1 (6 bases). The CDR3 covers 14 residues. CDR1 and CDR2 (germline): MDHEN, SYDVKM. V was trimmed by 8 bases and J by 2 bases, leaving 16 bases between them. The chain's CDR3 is CASGLRQGTYEQYF. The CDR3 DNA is TGTGCCAGCGGCCTAAGGCAGGGGACCTACGAGCAGTACTTC.

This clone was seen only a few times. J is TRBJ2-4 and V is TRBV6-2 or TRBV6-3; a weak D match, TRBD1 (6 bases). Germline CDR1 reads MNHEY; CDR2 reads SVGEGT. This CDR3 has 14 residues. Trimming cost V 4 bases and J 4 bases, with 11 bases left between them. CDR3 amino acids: CASSFQGKKNIQYF. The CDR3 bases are TGTGCCAGCAGTTTCCAGGGGAAAAAAAACATTCAGTACTTC.

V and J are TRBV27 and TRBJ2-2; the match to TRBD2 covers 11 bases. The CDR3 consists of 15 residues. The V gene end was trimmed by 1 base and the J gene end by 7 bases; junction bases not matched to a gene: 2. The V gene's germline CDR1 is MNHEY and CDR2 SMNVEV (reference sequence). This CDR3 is CASSLYLAGGGELFF. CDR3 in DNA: TGTGCCAGCAGTTTATATCTAGCGGGGGGCGGGGAGCTGTTTTTT.

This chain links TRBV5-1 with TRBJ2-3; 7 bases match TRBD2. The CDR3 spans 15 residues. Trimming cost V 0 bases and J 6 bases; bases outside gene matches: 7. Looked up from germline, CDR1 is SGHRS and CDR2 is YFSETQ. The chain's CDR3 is CASSLGTRVGDTQYF. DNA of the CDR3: TGCGCCAGCAGCTTGGGGACTAGGGTGGGGGATACGCAGTATTTT.

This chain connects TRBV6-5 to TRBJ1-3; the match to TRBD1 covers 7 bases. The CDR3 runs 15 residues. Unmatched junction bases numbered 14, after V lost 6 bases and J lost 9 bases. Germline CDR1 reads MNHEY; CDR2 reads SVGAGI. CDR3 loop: CASRNIQGSAGTIYF. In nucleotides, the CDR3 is TGTGCCAGCAGAAACATACAGGGGTCAGCGGGCACCATATATTTT.